Listed below are T cell receptor beta chains from one sample, sequenced in a study of blood T cell repertoires in COVID-19. Some clones are missing from TCRdb's copy, which holds only in-frame ones; the method was immunoSEQ multiplex PCR. The data show under 250,000 clones, with 82% seen just once and 3.4% held by the top ten. The sequencing input was peripheral blood. The receptors originated from a woman aged 18-30 years with acute or convalescent COVID-19. The CDR3 runs from the conserved cysteine through the conserved F or W. Each record gives: J gene, clone size, V gene, D gene, CDR3 protein, CDR3 DNA. A D gene is named only where the DNA matches it firmly. Not all rows give a size; the values are once, few, many and, for expanded clones, a class.

j_call: TRBJ2-7
clone_size: NA
v_call: TRBV29-1
d_call: NA
cdr3_aa: CSVVGVIYEQYF
cdr3_nt: TGCAGCGTTGTCGGGGTCATCTACGAGCAGTACTTC

j_call: TRBJ1-2
clone_size: few
v_call: TRBV7-9
d_call: TRBD1
cdr3_aa: CASSLGDSQIYGYTF
cdr3_nt: TGTGCCAGCAGCTTAGGGGACAGCCAGATCTATGGCTACACCTTC

j_call: TRBJ2-5
clone_size: NA
v_call: TRBV11-2
d_call: TRBD2
cdr3_aa: CASSPFFGGETQYF
cdr3_nt: TGTGCCAGCAGCCCCTTCTTCGGGGGGGAGACCCAGTACTTC

j_call: TRBJ1-1
clone_size: NA
v_call: TRBV30
d_call: NA
cdr3_aa: CACTTLGRTEAFF
cdr3_nt: TGTGCCTGTACAACCCTCGGGAGGACTGAAGCTTTCTTT

j_call: TRBJ2-7
clone_size: NA
v_call: TRBV4-2
d_call: TRBD1
cdr3_aa: CASSQEVQGDLYEQYF
cdr3_nt: TGTGCCAGCAGCCAAGAAGTACAGGGGGACCTATACGAGCAGTACTTC

j_call: TRBJ1-1
clone_size: NA
v_call: TRBV11-2
d_call: NA
cdr3_aa: CASSLFQKNTEAFF
cdr3_nt: TGTGCCAGCAGCTTATTCCAGAAGAACACTGAAGCTTTCTTT

j_call: TRBJ2-3
clone_size: NA
v_call: TRBV9
d_call: NA
cdr3_aa: CASSVEIGGTSRAVDTQYF
cdr3_nt: TGTGCCAGCAGCGTAGAAATTGGGGGGACGTCGCGGGCGGTAGATACGCAGTATTTT

j_call: TRBJ2-7
clone_size: NA
v_call: TRBV9
d_call: TRBD2
cdr3_aa: CASSVTSGSHEQYF
cdr3_nt: TGTGCCAGCAGCGTCACTAGCGGGAGTCACGAGCAGTACTTC

j_call: TRBJ2-7
clone_size: NA
v_call: TRBV10-3
d_call: NA
cdr3_aa: CAISESRGRISYEQYF
cdr3_nt: TGTGCCATCAGTGAGTCCAGAGGAAGGATCTCCTACGAGCAGTACTTC

j_call: TRBJ2-7
clone_size: NA
v_call: TRBV11-3
d_call: TRBD1
cdr3_aa: CASRLGTGWYEQYF
cdr3_nt: TGTGCCAGCAGACTTGGGACAGGGTGGTACGAGCAGTACTTC

j_call: TRBJ2-1
clone_size: NA
v_call: TRBV7-2
d_call: TRBD2
cdr3_aa: CASSSPGTSGRIFGNEQFF
cdr3_nt: TGTGCCAGCAGCTCCCCCGGGACTAGCGGGAGGATCTTCGGTAATGAGCAGTTCTTC

j_call: TRBJ2-7
clone_size: NA
v_call: TRBV27
d_call: TRBD2
cdr3_aa: CASSFSGGTYEQYF
cdr3_nt: TGTGCCAGCAGTTTTAGCGGGGGGACCTACGAGCAGTACTTC

j_call: TRBJ2-2
clone_size: NA
v_call: TRBV19
d_call: TRBD2
cdr3_aa: CASTPGLAGVNTGELFF
cdr3_nt: TGTGCCAGTACCCCGGGACTAGCGGGAGTCAACACCGGGGAGCTGTTTTTT

j_call: TRBJ1-5
clone_size: NA
v_call: TRBV5-1
d_call: NA
cdr3_aa: CASSPGQSNQPQHF
cdr3_nt: TGCGCCAGCAGCCCCGGACAGAGCAATCAGCCCCAGCATTTT

j_call: TRBJ2-1
clone_size: NA
v_call: TRBV5-1
d_call: TRBD2
cdr3_aa: CASSKILAGGGNEQFF
cdr3_nt: TGCGCCAGCAGCAAGATCCTAGCGGGAGGTGGAAATGAGCAGTTCTTC

j_call: TRBJ2-7
clone_size: once
v_call: TRBV28
d_call: NA
cdr3_aa: CASSFTWGDYEQYF
cdr3_nt: TGTGCCAGCAGTTTTACCTGGGGCGACTACGAGCAGTACTTC

j_call: TRBJ2-1
clone_size: once
v_call: TRBV18
d_call: NA
cdr3_aa: CASSPLPGVSYNEQFF
cdr3_nt: TGTGCCAGCTCACCACTCCCGGGAGTTTCCTACAATGAGCAGTTCTTC

j_call: TRBJ1-2
clone_size: NA
v_call: TRBV6-5
d_call: NA
cdr3_aa: CASSSDWHGYTF
cdr3_nt: TGTGCCAGCAGTTCGGACTGGCATGGCTACACCTTC

j_call: TRBJ1-5
clone_size: NA
v_call: TRBV7-2
d_call: NA
cdr3_aa: CASSLAGTINQPQHF
cdr3_nt: TGTGCCAGCAGCTTAGCCGGGACAATAAATCAGCCCCAGCATTTT

j_call: TRBJ2-2
clone_size: NA
v_call: TRBV7-3
d_call: NA
cdr3_aa: CASSPPGVTGELFF
cdr3_nt: TGTGCCAGCAGCCCCCCAGGGGTCACCGGGGAGCTGTTTTTT

j_call: TRBJ2-5
clone_size: NA
v_call: TRBV9
d_call: NA
cdr3_aa: CASSVGGQQETQYF
cdr3_nt: TGTGCCAGCAGCGTAGGAGGACAGCAAGAGACCCAGTACTTC

j_call: TRBJ1-1
clone_size: NA
v_call: TRBV10-3
d_call: NA
cdr3_aa: CAISESEEAFF
cdr3_nt: TGTGCCATCAGTGAGTCTGAGGAAGCTTTCTTT

j_call: TRBJ2-2
clone_size: NA
v_call: TRBV4-2
d_call: TRBD2
cdr3_aa: CASSQHSGSGGELFF
cdr3_nt: TGTGCCAGCAGCCAACATAGCGGGAGCGGCGGGGAGCTGTTTTTT

j_call: TRBJ1-2
clone_size: few
v_call: TRBV7-2
d_call: NA
cdr3_aa: CASSNQPGLDGYTF
cdr3_nt: TGTGCCAGCAGCAACCAACCGGGACTTGATGGCTACACCTTC

j_call: TRBJ2-1
clone_size: NA
v_call: TRBV19
d_call: NA
cdr3_aa: CASSIGRANRYNEQFF
cdr3_nt: TGTGCCAGTAGTATTGGGCGGGCAAATAGGTACAATGAGCAGTTCTTC

j_call: TRBJ1-5
clone_size: NA
v_call: TRBV4-3
d_call: NA
cdr3_aa: CASSQALAQPQHF
cdr3_nt: TGCGCCAGCAGCCAAGCTTTGGCTCAGCCCCAGCATTTT

j_call: TRBJ2-1
clone_size: NA
v_call: TRBV25-1
d_call: NA
cdr3_aa: CASGRSYNEQFF
cdr3_nt: TGTGCCAGCGGGAGGTCCTACAATGAGCAGTTCTTC

j_call: TRBJ2-7
clone_size: NA
v_call: TRBV9
d_call: NA
cdr3_aa: CASSVGPYVSYEQYF
cdr3_nt: TGTGCCAGCAGCGTTGGGCCCTATGTCTCCTACGAGCAGTACTTC

j_call: TRBJ2-1
clone_size: NA
v_call: TRBV29-1
d_call: TRBD2
cdr3_aa: CSVQGAQRGYNEQFF
cdr3_nt: TGCAGCGTCCAAGGGGCACAGCGGGGCTACAATGAGCAGTTCTTC

j_call: TRBJ2-7
clone_size: NA
v_call: TRBV5-4
d_call: NA
cdr3_aa: CASSLGLVNYEQYF
cdr3_nt: TGTGCCAGCAGCTTGGGTCTAGTCAACTACGAGCAGTACTTC

j_call: TRBJ1-3
clone_size: NA
v_call: TRBV28
d_call: TRBD1
cdr3_aa: CATLIITGGGNTIYF
cdr3_nt: TGTGCCACCCTGATTATTACAGGGGGCGGAAACACCATATATTTT

j_call: TRBJ2-1
clone_size: NA
v_call: TRBV4-2
d_call: NA
cdr3_aa: CASSQETYAAEYNEQFF
cdr3_nt: TGTGCCAGCAGCCAAGAGACCTATGCGGCGGAATACAATGAGCAGTTCTTC

j_call: TRBJ2-1
clone_size: NA
v_call: TRBV19
d_call: NA
cdr3_aa: CASIGRRRNEQFF
cdr3_nt: TGTGCCAGTATTGGTAGGAGGAGGAATGAGCAGTTCTTC

j_call: TRBJ1-6
clone_size: NA
v_call: TRBV19
d_call: NA
cdr3_aa: CASREGAAYNSPLHF
cdr3_nt: TGTGCCAGTAGAGAAGGGGCCGCCTATAATTCACCCCTCCACTTT

j_call: TRBJ1-1
clone_size: NA
v_call: TRBV6-5
d_call: NA
cdr3_aa: CASSYQEGNTEAFF
cdr3_nt: TGTGCCAGCAGTTATCAGGAGGGGAACACTGAAGCTTTCTTT

j_call: TRBJ2-1
clone_size: NA
v_call: TRBV5-1
d_call: TRBD2
cdr3_aa: CASSLAGSGSYNEQFF
cdr3_nt: TGCGCCAGCAGCTTGGCAGGTAGCGGGAGCTACAATGAGCAGTTCTTC

j_call: TRBJ1-5
clone_size: once
v_call: TRBV6-1
d_call: NA
cdr3_aa: CASSGGGQTSNQPQHF
cdr3_nt: TGTGCCAGCAGTGGAGGGGGACAAACCAGCAATCAGCCCCAGCATTTT

j_call: TRBJ1-1
clone_size: NA
v_call: TRBV2
d_call: NA
cdr3_aa: CASTPSGRGSTEAFF
cdr3_nt: TGTGCCAGCACCCCCAGTGGCAGGGGTAGTACTGAAGCTTTCTTT

j_call: TRBJ2-7
clone_size: once
v_call: TRBV3-1/TRBV3-2
d_call: TRBD1
cdr3_aa: CASSLYGTATYEQYF
cdr3_nt: TGTGCCAGCAGCCTATACGGGACAGCGACCTACGAGCAGTACTTC

j_call: TRBJ2-7
clone_size: NA
v_call: TRBV12-3/TRBV12-4
d_call: NA
cdr3_aa: CASSFQGSEQYF
cdr3_nt: TGTGCCAGCAGTTTTCAGGGCTCCGAGCAGTACTTC

j_call: TRBJ1-5
clone_size: NA
v_call: TRBV19
d_call: TRBD1
cdr3_aa: CASTGTGGHQPQHF
cdr3_nt: TGTGCCAGTACCGGGACAGGGGGCCATCAGCCCCAGCATTTT

j_call: TRBJ1-5
clone_size: NA
v_call: TRBV28
d_call: NA
cdr3_aa: CASSVQGFADQPQHF
cdr3_nt: TGTGCCAGCAGTGTACAGGGTTTTGCGGATCAGCCCCAGCATTTT

j_call: TRBJ1-2
clone_size: NA
v_call: TRBV18
d_call: NA
cdr3_aa: CASSPKRLQLRGYTF
cdr3_nt: TGTGCCAGCTCACCAAAACGTTTACAGCTTAGGGGCTACACCTTC

j_call: TRBJ1-4
clone_size: NA
v_call: TRBV6-5
d_call: TRBD1
cdr3_aa: CASRGRGNEKLFF
cdr3_nt: TGTGCCAGCAGGGGCAGGGGGAATGAAAAACTGTTTTTT

j_call: TRBJ2-2
clone_size: once
v_call: TRBV10-3
d_call: TRBD2
cdr3_aa: CASSPLAGGTNTGELFF
cdr3_nt: TGTGCCTCAAGCCCCCTAGCGGGAGGCACTAACACCGGGGAGCTGTTTTTT

j_call: TRBJ2-7
clone_size: NA
v_call: TRBV6-1
d_call: TRBD2
cdr3_aa: CASSEYFGGGSYEQYF
cdr3_nt: TGTGCCAGCAGTGAATACTTTGGCGGGGGCTCCTACGAGCAGTACTTC

j_call: TRBJ1-6
clone_size: NA
v_call: TRBV3-1/TRBV3-2
d_call: NA
cdr3_aa: CASSHNQIYNSPLHF
cdr3_nt: TGTGCCAGCAGCCATAACCAGATCTATAATTCACCCCTCCACTTT

j_call: TRBJ2-5
clone_size: NA
v_call: TRBV7-2
d_call: NA
cdr3_aa: CASSYGTGNQETQYF
cdr3_nt: TGTGCCAGCAGCTACGGTACAGGGAACCAAGAGACCCAGTACTTC

j_call: TRBJ2-2
clone_size: once
v_call: TRBV7-2
d_call: TRBD2
cdr3_aa: CASSYGGLAGGTGELFF
cdr3_nt: TGTGCCAGCAGCTACGGAGGACTAGCGGGAGGTACCGGGGAGCTGTTTTTT

j_call: TRBJ1-2
clone_size: NA
v_call: TRBV19
d_call: TRBD1
cdr3_aa: CASSKITAPGQGSYGYTF
cdr3_nt: TGTGCCAGTAGTAAAATAACAGCACCGGGACAGGGGAGCTATGGCTACACCTTC